Each of the 32 T cell receptor beta chains below was sequenced from the same sample in a study of blood T cell repertoires in COVID-19. The method was immunoSEQ multiplex PCR; TCRdb's version includes in-frame clones alone and lacks a portion of them. The sample gives approximately 320,000 clones, roughly 90% of which show up once; around 2.5% is in the top ten. Sequencing was performed on PBMCs or T cells enriched from blood (not recorded which). Every receptor here comes from a man in his 60s who had recovered from COVID-19.

The chain joins TRBV19 to TRBJ2-2; 12 bases line up with TRBD1. This CDR3 has 15 amino acids. Trimming cost V 10 bases and J 7 bases; bases outside gene matches: 10. Per the germline V gene, CDR1 is LNHDA and CDR2 is SQIVND (reference sequence). The CDR3 DNA reads TGTGCCACCCTACCGGGACAGGGGGCAGTCGGGGAGCTGTTTTTT. It encodes CATLPGQGAVGELFF.

This clone was picked up one time. V gene TRBV25-1 combines with J gene TRBJ2-6; possible D gene TRBD1, 5 bases. V was shortened by 5 bases and J by 2 bases, with 16 bases between the two germline ends. The CDR3 runs 17 residues. Per germline, CDR1 MGHDK and CDR2 SYGVNS. CDR3 in DNA: TGTGCCAGCAGTAAATCGACAGCTTTTGCTGGGGCCAACGTCCTGACTTTC. Translation: CASSKSTAFAGANVLTF.

The chain couples TRBV29-1 to TRBJ2-1, with 8 positions matching TRBD1. Trimming cost V 7 bases and J 0 bases; bases outside gene matches: 2. The CDR3 extends over 13 amino acids. The germline gives CDR1 SQVTM, CDR2 ANQGSEA. The CDR3 is CSADRGSYNEQFF. As DNA, the CDR3 is TGCAGCGCTGACAGGGGCTCCTACAATGAGCAGTTCTTC.

This clone was found a few times. The chain combines TRBV18 with TRBJ2-2, with D maybe TRBD2 (6 bases). Germline loops: CDR1 KGHSH, CDR2 LQKENI. V was clipped by 6 bases and J by 1 base, with 12 bases between them. The CDR3 has 15 amino acids. The CDR3 sequence is CASSGGAENTGELFF. The DNA for the CDR3 is TGTGCCAGCTCCGGCGGGGCTGAGAACACCGGGGAGCTGTTTTTT. The full variable domain, with the rest looked up from reference TRBV18 and TRBJ2-2, is NAGVMQNPRHLVRRRGQEARLRCSPMKGHSHVYWYRQLPEEGLKFMVYLQKENIIDESGMPKERFSAEFPKEGPSILRIQQVVRGDSAAYFCASSGGAENTGELFFGEGSRLTVL.

This chain links TRBV7-9 with TRBJ2-3; 10 nucleotides agree with TRBD2. CDR1 and CDR2 (germline): SEHNR, FQNEAQ (reference sequence). J gave up 7 bases and V 5 bases, and 6 bases lay outside the gene matches. The CDR3 sequence is 14 residues long. CDR3 in amino acids: CASSALAGENTQYF. DNA for the CDR3: TGTGCCAGCAGCGCCCTAGCGGGAGAAAATACGCAGTATTTT.

The CDR3 protein is CASSRPHDRVLYGYTF. As DNA, the CDR3 is TGTGCCAGCAGTCGGCCCCACGACAGGGTATTGTATGGCTACACCTTC. This chain uses TRBV3-1 (or the pseudogene TRBV3-2) with TRBJ1-2, with 7 positions matching TRBD1. CDR1 and CDR2 from the germline V gene are LGHDT and YNNKEL (reference sequence). With 6 bases clipped from V and 5 bases from J, the junction kept 15 bases outside the gene matches. The CDR3 loop spans 16 amino acids.

This chain connects TRBV5-5 to TRBJ1-4, with a weak D call TRBD1 (6 bases). CDR1 SGHKS and CDR2 YYEKEE come from the germline V gene (reference sequence). Trimming removed 2 bases from V and 7 bases from J, with 24 bases in between. The CDR3 extends over 18 amino acids. CDR3 nucleotide sequence: TGTGCCAGCAGCTTTACAGGGTCCAGTGGCAACTCAGGTGAAAAACTGTTTTTT. It yields the protein CASSFTGSSGNSGEKLFF.

This clone was detected only once. This sequence joins TRBV3-1 (or the pseudogene TRBV3-2) and TRBJ1-6, with 9 bases that match TRBD1. The length of the CDR3 is 14 residues. Germline CDR1 and CDR2: LGHDT and YNNKEL (reference sequence). Losses at the gene ends were 6 bases for V and 10 bases for J; bases not matched to a gene: 7. The CDR3 loop is CASRTGTGTSPLHF. The DNA of the CDR3 is TGTGCCAGCAGGACCGGGACAGGGACGTCACCCCTCCACTTT.

The rearrangement links TRBV9 to TRBJ2-7; 11 nucleotides agree with TRBD1. V lost 4 bases to trimming and J lost 5 bases; unmatched junction nucleotides: 11. This CDR3 has 16 residues. Germline V gene data show CDR1 as SGDLS and CDR2 as YYNGEE. This CDR3 is CASSLVGQGAAHEQYF. Written as DNA, the CDR3 is TGTGCCAGCAGCCTAGTTGGACAGGGGGCGGCCCACGAGCAGTACTTC.

The V call is TRBV30, the J call TRBJ1-4; tentative D call: TRBD1 (6 bases). In germline, CDR1 is GTSNPN, CDR2 SVGIG (reference sequence). This CDR3 is built from 12 residues. The V gene lost 4 bases and the J gene lost 10 bases, with 13 bases spanning the gap. CDR3 protein: CAWNKKGGKLFF. CDR3 coding DNA: TGTGCCTGGAACAAGAAAGGGGGAAAACTGTTTTTT.

V and J are TRBV6-5 and TRBJ1-3; 7 bases line up with TRBD1. CDR1 is MNHEY, CDR2 SVGAGI, per germline. This CDR3 has 15 residues. The V gene end was trimmed by 6 bases and the J gene end by 0 bases; junction bases not matched to a gene: 5. CDR3 region: CASRGDRSSGNTIYF. The CDR3, as DNA: TGTGCCAGCAGGGGGGACAGAAGCTCTGGAAACACCATATATTTT.

The rearrangement links TRBV12-5 to TRBJ1-2, with D maybe TRBD1 (6 bases). The V end was cut by 1 base, the J end by 7 bases, with 19 bases between. There are 16 residues in the CDR3. Looked up from germline, CDR1 is LGHNT and CDR2 is FRNRAP. The CDR3 DNA sequence: TGTGCTAGTGGTTTGGGTTTGTCAGGGGTTAGTGGTGGCTACACCTTC. It encodes CASGLGLSGVSGGYTF.

This rearrangement joins TRBV5-1 to TRBJ2-1; 11 bases align to TRBD1. The V and J ends lost 2 bases and 7 bases, in that order; junction bases with no gene match: 2. Germline CDR1 reads SGHRS; CDR2 reads YFSETQ. CDR3 length: 14 residues. This CDR3 is CASSFGQGANEQFF. The CDR3 DNA is TGCGCCAGCAGCTTTGGACAGGGGGCGAATGAGCAGTTCTTC. Looking up the rest from reference TRBV5-1 and TRBJ2-1 gives the full variable domain: KAGVTQTPRYLIKTRGQQVTLSCSPISGHRSVSWYQQTPGQGLQFLFEYFSETQRNKGNFPGRFSGRQFSNSRSEMNVSTLELGDSALYLCASSFGQGANEQFFGPGTRLTVL.

V usage is TRBV10-3 and J usage is TRBJ1-2, with 9 positions matching TRBD1. Germline-derived CDR1 and CDR2 are ENHRY and SYGVKD. Germline trimming cut 10 bases from V and 4 bases from J; bases unmatched to any gene: 7. This CDR3 has 13 amino acids. This CDR3 is CATRDRALYGYTF. The CDR3 DNA follows: TGTGCCACCCGGGACAGGGCGCTCTATGGCTACACCTTC.

The chain employs TRBV6-5 and TRBJ2-7; perhaps TRBD1 as D (6 bases). The CDR3 runs 12 residues. Trimming cost V 4 bases and J 6 bases, with 10 bases left between them. Germline CDR1 MNHEY, CDR2 SVGAGI. The CDR3 region has the DNA TGTGCCAGCAGTTCAACAGGGTCCGAGCAGTACTTC. As protein: CASSSTGSEQYF.

J is TRBJ1-2 and V is TRBV15, with a weak D call TRBD1 (5 bases). Trimming pared 3 bases from V and 4 bases from J, leaving 9 bases between. This CDR3 is built from 13 residues. Germline V gives CDR1 LNHNV, CDR2 YYDKDF (reference sequence). Written as DNA, the CDR3 is TGTGCCACCAGCAGGGGGGGAAGCTATGGCTACACCTTC. Protein sequence: CATSRGGSYGYTF.

The chain carries TRBV5-6 and TRBJ1-2, with 7 bases identical to TRBD1. The germline CDR1 and CDR2 sequences are SGHDT and YYEEEE. Trimming at V came to 4 bases and at J to 5 bases, leaving 11 bases not matched to a gene. CDR3 length: 15 residues. CDR3 sequence: CASSPWDSQKYGYTF. The CDR3 bases are TGTGCCAGCAGCCCATGGGACAGCCAGAAATATGGCTACACCTTC.

This chain connects TRBV6-5 to TRBJ1-5; D remains ambiguous. CDR3 length: 14 amino acids. Germline V gene sequence: CDR1 MNHEY, CDR2 SVGAGI. Trimming took 0 bases from V and 9 from J, leaving 12 bases between them. The CDR3 reads CASSYSEVGGPQHF. CDR3 sequence (DNA): TGTGCCAGCAGTTACTCGGAGGTTGGTGGGCCCCAGCATTTT.

CDR3 in amino acids: CASSEGIAGGPYETQYF. CDR3 nucleotides: TGTGCCAGCAGTGAAGGGATAGCGGGGGGGCCTTATGAGACCCAGTACTTC. The chain recombines TRBV6-1 with TRBJ2-5; 11 bases are a match to TRBD2. The CDR3 length is 17 residues. The germline V gene encodes CDR1 MNHNS and CDR2 SASEGT. The ends lost 1 base at V and 5 bases at J; junction bases unmatched: 9.

This sequence joins TRBV4-1 and TRBJ2-1; tentatively, D is TRBD2 (6 bases). Trimming removed 8 bases at V and 6 bases at J, with 20 bases between. Germline V gives CDR1 MGHRA, CDR2 YSYEKL. The CDR3 is made up of 15 amino acids. The CDR3 nucleotides are TGCGCCAGCCGCCCCCGGGACTTAGCCACCAATGAGCAGTTCTTC. Residues: CASRPRDLATNEQFF.

J is TRBJ1-4 and V is TRBV5-8, with 9 bases matching TRBD1. The CDR3 totals 18 residues. Looked up from germline, CDR1 is SGHTS and CDR2 is YDEGEE. V gave up 4 bases and J gave up 0 bases; unmatched junction bases: 10. The CDR3 DNA sequence: TGTGCCAGCAGCAAATGGACAGGGGCCCGAACAACTAATGAAAAACTGTTTTTT. It is translated as CASSKWTGARTTNEKLFF.

The CDR3 spells CASSPPPMVGSYGYTF. The CDR3 DNA sequence: TGTGCCAGCAGTCCCCCCCCCATGGTGGGGAGCTATGGCTACACCTTC. This chain connects TRBV6-2 or TRBV6-3 to TRBJ1-2; no clear D. The germline V gene has CDR1 MNHEY and CDR2 SVGEGT. This CDR3 spans 16 amino acids. V lost 5 bases to trimming and J lost 4 bases, with 20 bases between them.

Regarding this clone: Distinct nucleotide sequences in the sample also encode this CDR3. This chain connects TRBV5-4 to TRBJ2-7, with D maybe TRBD2 (5 bases). Trimming cost V 0 bases and J 1 base, with 5 bases left between them. The germline V gene encodes CDR1 SGHNT and CDR2 YYREEE (reference sequence). This CDR3 contains 13 residues. The CDR3 region is CASSLAGSYEQYF. The DNA for the CDR3 is TGTGCCAGCAGCTTGGCGGGATCCTACGAGCAGTACTTC.

This chain links TRBV2 with TRBJ2-3, with a possible D match to TRBD2 (5 bases). CDR3 length: 11 residues. The V end was cut by 10 bases, the J end by 4 bases, with 9 bases between. Looked up from germline, CDR1 is SNHLY and CDR2 is FYNNEI. CDR3 sequence reads: CATLRADTQYF. Written as DNA, the CDR3 is TGTGCCACCTTGAGGGCAGATACGCAGTATTTT.

The CDR3 is CASSLVVTGLNTEAFF. CDR3 DNA sequence: TGCGCCAGCAGCTTGGTAGTCACAGGATTGAACACTGAAGCTTTCTTT. The V and J genes are TRBV5-1 and TRBJ1-1, with D tentatively TRBD1 (5 bases). There are 16 residues in the CDR3. Germline-derived CDR1 and CDR2 are SGHRS and YFSETQ. V lost 0 bases and J 0 bases, leaving 12 bases between the germline ends.

This chain links TRBV4-3 with TRBJ1-3; 8 nucleotides match TRBD1. Trimming cost V 4 bases and J 0 bases; bases outside gene matches: 2. There are 15 residues in the CDR3. Germline lookup yields CDR1 LGHNA and CDR2 YSLEER. This CDR3 is CASSRGQGSGNTIYF. In nucleotides, the CDR3 is TGCGCCAGCAGCCGAGGACAGGGCTCTGGAAACACCATATATTTT.

This chain links TRBV11-3 with TRBJ2-2; 8 nucleotides line up with TRBD2. The germline CDR1 and CDR2 sequences are SGHNT and YENEEA. This CDR3 has 17 residues. With 3 bases clipped from V and 1 base from J, the junction kept 7 bases outside the gene matches. CDR3 region: CASSFVAGPQNTGELFF. In DNA, the CDR3 is TGTGCCAGCAGCTTTGTAGCGGGGCCGCAGAACACCGGGGAGCTGTTTTTT.

The rearrangement uses TRBV4-1 and TRBJ2-2, with a tentative D call TRBD2 (6 bases). Per the germline V gene, CDR1 is MGHRA and CDR2 is YSYEKL. V was cut by 4 bases and J by 4 bases, with 10 bases left in between. The CDR3 spans 14 residues. CDR3 nucleotide sequence: TGCGCCAGCAGCCCCCGCGGGGTCACCGGGGAGCTGTTTTTT. This codes for CASSPRGVTGELFF.

As concerns this clone: The sample has other DNA sequences that encode this CDR3 too. The J gene is TRBJ1-1, the V gene TRBV27; D gene unclear. Trimming shortened V by 2 bases and J by 0 bases, and 7 bases separated the two germline ends. This CDR3 has 14 residues. Looked up from germline, CDR1 is MNHEY and CDR2 is SMNVEV (reference sequence). CDR3 region: CASSLAGMNTEAFF. DNA for the CDR3: TGTGCCAGCAGTTTAGCCGGGATGAACACTGAAGCTTTCTTT.

For the CDR3, the DNA is TGTGCCAGCAACAAGGGGCTGAATGAGCAGTTCTTC. This sequence encodes CASNKGLNEQFF. V is TRBV12-3 or TRBV12-4 and J is TRBJ2-1, with a possible D match to TRBD1 (5 bases). This CDR3 is built from 12 residues. Trimming removed 7 bases from V and 7 bases from J, with 11 bases in between.

This clone was recorded only once. The rearrangement links TRBV27 to TRBJ2-1; D may be TRBD2 (5 bases). Germline-derived CDR1 and CDR2 are MNHEY and SMNVEV (reference sequence). The germline V and J ends were trimmed by 7 bases and 3 bases, with 13 bases remaining between them. There are 14 residues in the CDR3. CDR3 DNA sequence: TGTGCCAGCATGGAGGACGGAATCTACAATGAGCAGTTCTTC. Its translation is CASMEDGIYNEQFF.

The V and J genes are TRBV5-5 and TRBJ2-3, with 12 nucleotides matching TRBD1. The length of the CDR3 is 16 residues. V shed 4 bases, J shed 4 bases, and the junction held 7 bases outside the gene matches. Germline V gives CDR1 SGHKS, CDR2 YYEKEE (reference sequence). CDR3 DNA sequence: TGTGCCAGCAGCGAGGGACAGGGGGCTAGTGCAGATACGCAGTATTTT. The encoded protein is CASSEGQGASADTQYF. Using reference TRBV5-5 and TRBJ2-3 for the parts outside the CDR3, the full variable domain is DAGVTQSPTHLIKTRGQQVTLRCSPISGHKSVSWYQQVLGQGPQFIFQYYEKEERGRGNFPDRFSARQFPNYSSELNVNALLLGDSALYLCASSEGQGASADTQYFGPGTRLTVL.